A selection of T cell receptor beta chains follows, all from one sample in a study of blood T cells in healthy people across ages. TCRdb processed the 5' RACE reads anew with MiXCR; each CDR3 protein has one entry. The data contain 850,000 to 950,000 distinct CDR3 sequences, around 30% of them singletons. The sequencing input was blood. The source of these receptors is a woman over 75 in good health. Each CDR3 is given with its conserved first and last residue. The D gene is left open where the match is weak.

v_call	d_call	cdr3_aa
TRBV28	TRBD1	CASSFPTGGKVEAFF
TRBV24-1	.	CATRGIYTDTQYF
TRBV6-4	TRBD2	CASSRLAGEQETQYF
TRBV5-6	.	CASSLGSANNQPQHF
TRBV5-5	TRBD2	CASSLSPSGVYEQYF
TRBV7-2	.	CASSTRDGKETQYF
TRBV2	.	CASSEESGPHYEQYF
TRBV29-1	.	CSVEDLRVEAFF
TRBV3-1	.	CASSPKVQSNEQFF
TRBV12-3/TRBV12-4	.	CASSLEVSRGTGELFF
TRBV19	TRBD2	CASSTYSAGTSGAGRETQYF
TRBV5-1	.	CASSLHQQETQYF
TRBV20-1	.	CSARRDAGSYGYTF
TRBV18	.	CASSPGQYEQCF
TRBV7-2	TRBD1	CASSAWDRGGTEAFF
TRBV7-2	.	CASSLGSQVKNTEAFF
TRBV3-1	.	CASTPRVMGGLNTEAFF
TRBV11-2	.	CASTPSRNSPLHF
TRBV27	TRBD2	CATSTSGRWWEQYF
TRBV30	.	CAWSEGSNQPQHF
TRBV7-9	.	CASSPGHTSSNEQFF
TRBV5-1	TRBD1	CASSFLGQSETQYF
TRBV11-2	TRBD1	CASSPLGDRVQGYTF
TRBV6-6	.	CASSYWAGKETQYF
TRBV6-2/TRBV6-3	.	CASTDVGTWGNEKLFF
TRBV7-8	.	CASSLLAGTGELFF
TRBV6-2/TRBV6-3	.	CASSQTSRRETQYF
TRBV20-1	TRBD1	CSAIRQGARNGYTF
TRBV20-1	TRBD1	CSARVTGTGGGYTF
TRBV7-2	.	CASSWSQTDTQYF
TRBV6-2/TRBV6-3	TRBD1	CASSSGQGGTGANVLTF
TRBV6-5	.	CASSWGGKLNTEAFF
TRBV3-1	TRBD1	CASSHTGVGEKLFF
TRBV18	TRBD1	CASPPRTGALSGANVLTF
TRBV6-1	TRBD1	CASSEVWTGGLNEQFF
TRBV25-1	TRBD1	CASSESDRGWEQYF
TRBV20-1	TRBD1	CCARGPGQGTRSNQPQHF
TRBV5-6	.	CASSFRGTGGNQPQHF
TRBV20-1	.	CSAPANYGYTF